These T cell receptor beta chains were read from a single sample in a study of technical replicates of blood from a few donors. Only in-frame clones appear in the TCRdb table, and some are missing; sequencing was by immunoSEQ multiplex PCR. The sample lists tens of thousands of clones, about 98% seen once, with approximately 0.17% in the top ten. Material: T cells isolated from PBMCs. These receptors were taken from a human donor in good health. CDR3s include the opening cysteine and the closing phenylalanine or tryptophan. Fields, in order: D gene, clone size, CDR3 length, J gene, V gene, CDR3 protein, CDR3 DNA. The D gene is left open where the match is weak. Clone size is given for some rows only: seen once, a few or many times, or a class if the clone is expanded.

TRBD1 | NA | 16 | TRBJ2-7 | TRBV7-9 | CASSRTGQGLSYEQYF | TGTGCCAGCAGCCGAACCGGACAGGGATTGTCCTACGAGCAGTACTTC
TRBD2 | NA | 17 | TRBJ2-2 | TRBV6-1 | CASRERRLAGLTGELFF | TGTGCCAGCAGGGAACGAAGACTAGCGGGATTGACCGGGGAGCTGTTTTTT
TRBD1 | NA | 14 | TRBJ1-2 | TRBV4-2 | CASSREGQSYGYTF | TGTGCCAGCAGCCGCGAGGGACAGTCCTATGGCTACACCTTC
NA | NA | 12 | TRBJ2-2 | TRBV10-1 | CASSSGTGELFF | TGCGCCAGCAGTTCAGGGACCGGGGAGCTGTTTTTT
TRBD2 | NA | 13 | TRBJ2-1 | TRBV11-3 | CASSQRDSNEQFF | TGTGCCAGCAGCCAGCGGGATTCCAATGAGCAGTTCTTC
NA | NA | 13 | TRBJ2-7 | TRBV5-1 | CASSQTGAYEQYF | TGCGCCAGCAGCCAGACAGGAGCCTACGAGCAGTACTTC
NA | NA | 14 | TRBJ2-2 | TRBV25-1 | CASSDHKRFGELFF | TGTGCCAGCAGTGACCACAAGCGTTTCGGGGAGCTGTTTTTT
TRBD1 | NA | 14 | TRBJ1-2 | TRBV6-5 | CASSPRDSLWGYTF | TGTGCCAGCAGTCCCAGGGACAGCTTATGGGGCTACACCTTC
NA | NA | 10 | TRBJ2-7 | TRBV28 | CASGNREQYF | TGTGCCAGCGGAAACAGAGAGCAGTACTTC
TRBD1 | NA | 13 | TRBJ2-5 | TRBV30 | CAWSGQVQETQYF | TGTGCCTGGTCGGGACAGGTACAAGAGACCCAGTACTTC
NA | NA | 13 | TRBJ2-1 | TRBV5-1 | CASAGKGYNEQFF | TGCGCCAGCGCGGGGAAGGGATACAATGAGCAGTTCTTC
TRBD1 | NA | 12 | TRBJ1-1 | TRBV18 | CASSVAGGRAFF | TGTGCCAGCTCGGTTGCAGGGGGCAGAGCTTTCTTT
NA | NA | 15 | TRBJ2-7 | TRBV6-1 | CASSDLTGVKHEQYF | TGTGCCAGCAGTGACTTAACAGGAGTAAAGCACGAGCAGTACTTC
NA | once | 13 | TRBJ1-1 | TRBV5-5 | CASSSTVSLEAFF | TGTGCCAGCAGCTCAACGGTCTCGTTGGAAGCTTTCTTT
NA | NA | 15 | TRBJ1-3 | TRBV5-4 | CASSSQSSSGNTIYF | TGTGCCAGCAGCTCACAGTCGAGCTCTGGAAACACCATATATTTT
TRBD1 | NA | 13 | TRBJ1-1 | TRBV19 | CASSSTGTGLAFF | TGTGCCAGTAGTTCAACCGGGACAGGGTTAGCTTTCTTT
TRBD1 | NA | 12 | TRBJ1-1 | TRBV5-8 | CATQGVRTEAFF | TGTGCCACCCAGGGGGTCCGCACTGAAGCTTTCTTT
TRBD2 | NA | 16 | TRBJ2-1 | TRBV6-5 | CASSYSAGGNFNEQFF | TGTGCCAGCAGTTACTCTGCGGGGGGCAACTTCAATGAGCAGTTCTTC
TRBD1 | once | 12 | TRBJ1-2 | TRBV28 | CASGTGGSGYTF | TGTGCCAGTGGGACAGGGGGAAGCGGCTACACCTTC
TRBD1 | NA | 15 | TRBJ2-3 | TRBV10-3 | CAISESGQGADTQYF | TGTGCCATCAGTGAGTCGGGACAGGGGGCTGATACGCAGTATTTT
TRBD1 | NA | 14 | TRBJ2-7 | TRBV5-1 | CASRGQAGPYEQYF | TGCGCCAGCAGAGGACAGGCTGGGCCCTACGAGCAGTACTTC
NA | NA | 12 | TRBJ1-5 | TRBV19 | CSTNDSNQPQHF | TGTAGCACGAATGATAGCAATCAGCCCCAGCATTTT
NA | NA | 18 | TRBJ1-2 | TRBV6-1 | CASSERWGRTSEYLGYTF | TGTGCCAGCAGTGAACGGTGGGGGCGCACTAGCGAATATCTTGGCTACACCTTC
NA | NA | 14 | TRBJ2-1 | TRBV5-4 | CASSLDSSYNEQFF | TGTGCCAGCAGCTTGGACAGTTCCTACAATGAGCAGTTCTTC
NA | NA | 14 | TRBJ2-7 | TRBV7-2 | CASSLGQLTYEQYF | TGTGCCAGCAGCCTTGGACAGCTCACCTACGAGCAGTACTTC
TRBD1 | NA | 15 | TRBJ2-1 | TRBV6-5 | CASRDTGVLYNEQFF | TGTGCCAGCAGAGATACAGGGGTCCTGTACAATGAGCAGTTCTTC
NA | NA | 16 | TRBJ2-2 | TRBV6-6 | CASSYSLGVLSGELFF | TGTGCCAGCAGTTACTCGCTGGGAGTCTTATCCGGGGAGCTGTTTTTT
TRBD1 | NA | 18 | TRBJ1-1 | TRBV4-1 | CASSQGHQGVTMNTEAFF | TGCGCCAGCAGCCAAGGGCACCAGGGGGTTACGATGAACACTGAAGCTTTCTTT
TRBD1 | NA | 16 | TRBJ1-2 | TRBV5-1 | CASSLAVDRGLAGYTF | TGCGCCAGCAGCTTGGCGGTAGACAGGGGGCTGGCAGGCTACACCTTC
TRBD1 | NA | 16 | TRBJ1-1 | TRBV5-6 | CASSADRGRADTEAFF | TGTGCCAGCAGCGCGGACAGGGGGCGCGCGGACACTGAAGCTTTCTTT
TRBD2 | NA | 15 | TRBJ2-2 | TRBV6-1 | CASSEAVGGRGELFF | TGTGCCAGCAGTGAAGCGGTGGGGGGGAGAGGGGAGCTGTTTTTT
NA | NA | 14 | TRBJ1-2 | TRBV10-3 | CAISESSGADGYTF | TGTGCCATCAGTGAGTCGTCAGGGGCAGACGGCTACACCTTC
TRBD2 | NA | 16 | TRBJ2-7 | TRBV30 | CAWSNGLAGFAYEQYF | TGTGCCTGGAGTAACGGACTAGCGGGATTTGCCTACGAGCAGTACTTC
NA | NA | 15 | TRBJ2-7 | TRBV19 | CASSIGGQPTYEQYF | TGTGCCAGTAGTATAGGAGGGCAGCCCACCTACGAGCAGTACTTC
NA | medium-sized | 13 | TRBJ1-5 | TRBV7-2 | CASSTQGTQPQHF | TGTGCCAGCAGCACGCAGGGAACCCAGCCCCAGCATTTT
TRBD2 | NA | 17 | TRBJ2-3 | TRBV5-6 | CASSLRGTSGSVDTQYF | TGTGCCAGCAGCTTGCGGGGGACTAGCGGGAGCGTGGATACGCAGTATTTT
NA | once | 11 | TRBJ1-5 | TRBV9 | CASRTGRPQHF | TGTGCCAGCCGGACGGGGAGGCCCCAGCATTTT
NA | once | 16 | TRBJ2-3 | TRBV13 | CASSYKFGGRTDTQYF | TGTGCCAGCAGTTATAAGTTCGGGGGGCGCACAGATACGCAGTATTTT
NA | once | 16 | TRBJ1-2 | TRBV28 | CASSLVVFGRSYGYTF | TGTGCCAGCAGTTTGGTGGTATTCGGGAGGTCCTATGGCTACACCTTC
TRBD1 | NA | 16 | TRBJ2-7 | TRBV6-1 | CASSERGGTVSLEQYF | TGTGCCAGCAGTGAACGGGGTGGGACAGTCTCCCTCGAGCAGTACTTC
NA | NA | 14 | TRBJ1-5 | TRBV6-5 | CASKSGQGNQPQHF | TGTGCCAGCAAATCGGGGCAGGGGAATCAGCCCCAGCATTTT
NA | NA | 16 | TRBJ1-1 | TRBV9 | CASSDNLETARTEAFF | TGTGCCAGCAGCGACAACTTAGAGACAGCCCGGACTGAAGCTTTCTTT
NA | NA | 12 | TRBJ1-4 | TRBV29-1 | CSAPDTNEKLFF | TGCAGCGCCCCGGACACAAATGAAAAACTGTTTTTT
TRBD1 | NA | 17 | TRBJ2-7 | TRBV14 | CASSQEGTGTEGLEQYF | TGTGCCAGCAGCCAAGAGGGTACCGGGACAGAAGGGCTCGAGCAGTACTTC
NA | NA | 14 | TRBJ1-1 | TRBV5-1 | CASSLTGIFTEAFF | TGCGCCAGCAGCTTGACAGGGATCTTCACTGAAGCTTTCTTT